This entry lists 7 T cell receptor beta chains sequenced from one sample in a study of CD8 T cells in Susac syndrome. Random hexamers served to reverse transcribe roughly 0.45 to 1 ug RNA. From the immunoSEQ multiplex PCR reads, TCRdb called clonotypes with MiXCR, one entry per CDR3 protein. Here the sample spans about 140,000 distinct CDR3 sequences, 95% being singletons. Sequences were obtained from CD4+ T cells from PBMCs. These receptors all come from a human donor with multiple sclerosis.

V is TRBV6-2 or TRBV6-3 and J is TRBJ2-1; tentative D call: TRBD2 (5 bases). The CDR3 loop spans 16 amino acids. Per the germline V gene, CDR1 is MNHEY and CDR2 is SVGEGT. The germline V and J ends were trimmed by 7 bases and 7 bases, with 23 bases remaining between them. The CDR3 reads CASIRSRGPLGNEQFF. CDR3 bases: TGTGCCAGCATACGGTCTAGAGGGCCACTTGGGAATGAGCAGTTCTTC.

The genes are TRBV5-1 and TRBJ2-3; maybe TRBD1 (7 bases). The CDR3 has 15 amino acids. The V gene lost 3 bases and the J gene lost 4 bases, with 15 bases spanning the gap. Germline assignment: CDR1 SGHRS and CDR2 YFSETQ. Here the CDR3 reads CASSSGGPLSDTQYF. In DNA, the CDR3 is TGCGCCAGCAGCTCAGGGGGGCCGTTATCAGATACGCAGTATTTT.

This clonotype came up once. The rearrangement links TRBV12-3 or TRBV12-4 to TRBJ2-1, with 7 nucleotides matching TRBD1. The junction had 15 bases not matched to a gene; V was cut back by 7 bases and J by 9 bases. This CDR3 region has 15 residues. The CDR3 here is CASKLPGQLPTEQFF. The DNA of the CDR3 is TGTGCCAGCAAATTACCGGGACAGCTCCCCACTGAGCAGTTCTTC.

The rearrangement joins TRBV28 to TRBJ2-5; D tentatively fits TRBD1 or TRBD2 (5 bases each). Between the trimmed V and J ends, which lost 5 bases and 2 bases, there was a span of 24 bases. Germline CDR1 is MDHEN and CDR2 is SYDVKM. This CDR3 comprises 18 residues. The CDR3 region has the DNA TGTGCCAGCAGTGCCGTTCCCTTTACCGGGGCGGCTCAAGAGACCCAGTACTTC. It yields the protein CASSAVPFTGAAQETQYF.

This rearrangement joins TRBV12-3 or TRBV12-4 to TRBJ2-7, with 7 bases matching TRBD2. V shed 3 bases, J shed 5 bases, and the junction held 19 bases outside the gene matches. CDR3 size: 18 residues. The CDR3 bases are TGTGCCAGCAGTTTGGGTCTCCTAGCGGCTGGGAGGTGGCACGAGCAGTACTTC. Its translation is CASSLGLLAAGRWHEQYF.

The chain has TRBV4-3 and TRBJ2-1; the D is unclear. V shed 1 base and J shed 8 bases, with 6 bases lying between them. CDR1 LGHNA and CDR2 YSLEER come from the germline V gene. The CDR3 contains 12 residues. The CDR3 sequence: CASSQGRDEQFF. CDR3 sequence (DNA): TGCGCCAGCAGCCAAGGTAGGGATGAGCAGTTCTTC.

This clonotype has a handful of counts. This chain uses TRBV27 with TRBJ2-3, with 10 bases aligning to TRBD2. This CDR3 is 14 amino acids long. Trimming took 3 bases from V and 6 from J; bases not matched to a gene: 3. CDR1 and CDR2 (germline): MNHEY, SMNVEV (reference sequence). CDR3 sequence (DNA): TGTGCCAGCAGTTTGGCACTAGCGGGGGATACGCAGTATTTT. This translates into CASSLALAGDTQYF.